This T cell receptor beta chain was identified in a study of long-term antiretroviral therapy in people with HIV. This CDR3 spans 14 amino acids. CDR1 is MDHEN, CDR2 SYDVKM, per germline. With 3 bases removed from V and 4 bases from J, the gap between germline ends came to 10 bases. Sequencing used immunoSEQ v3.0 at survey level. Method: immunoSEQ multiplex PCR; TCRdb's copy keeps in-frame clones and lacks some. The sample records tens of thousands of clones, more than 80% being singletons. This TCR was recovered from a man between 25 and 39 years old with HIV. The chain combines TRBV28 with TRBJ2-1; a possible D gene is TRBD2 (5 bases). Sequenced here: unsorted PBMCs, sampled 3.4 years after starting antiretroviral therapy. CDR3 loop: CASSLRAGYNEQFF. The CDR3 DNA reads TGTGCCAGCAGTTTGAGGGCCGGATACAATGAGCAGTTCTTC. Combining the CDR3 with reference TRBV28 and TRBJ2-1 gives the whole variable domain DVKVTQSSRYLVKRTGEKVFLECVQDMDHENMFWYRQDPGLGLRLIYFSYDVKMKEKGDIPEGYSVSREKKERFSLILESASTNQTSMYLCASSLRAGYNEQFFGPGTRLTVL.